Listed below are T cell receptor beta chains from one sample, sequenced in a study of blood T cell repertoires in COVID-19. Repertoires were generated with immunoSEQ multiplex PCR, while TCRdb's copy carries only in-frame clones and drops some. This sample yields under 200,000 clones, of which roughly 87% are seen a single time; 7% belongs to the top ten. Sequences were obtained from PBMCs or T cells enriched from blood (not recorded which). The receptors were sampled from a woman aged 45-59 years who had recovered from COVID-19. Each CDR3 is given with its conserved first and last residue. A D gene is named only where the DNA matches it firmly. Part of the rows lack a size; the others show once, few, many or a class for expanded clones.

j_call,v_call,clone_size,d_call,cdr3_length,cdr3_aa,cdr3_nt
TRBJ1-2,TRBV7-8,-,-,13,CASSTQGSYGYTF,TGTGCCAGCAGTACGCAGGGTAGCTATGGCTACACCTTC
TRBJ1-1,TRBV5-1,-,TRBD1,17,CASSLVTGFLVNTEAFF,TGCGCCAGCAGCTTAGTGACAGGGTTCCTGGTGAACACTGAAGCTTTCTTT
TRBJ2-1,TRBV5-1,-,TRBD2,16,CASSVGSGRRSNEQFF,TGCGCCAGCAGCGTGGGTAGCGGGAGGAGGAGCAATGAGCAGTTCTTC
TRBJ2-4,TRBV23-1,few,TRBD1,17,CASSQSRQGVAKNIQYF,TGCGCCAGCAGTCAATCGAGACAGGGGGTAGCCAAAAACATTCAGTACTTC
TRBJ2-7,TRBV7-9,-,TRBD2,17,CASSLIAGEFSSYEQYF,TGTGCCAGCAGCTTAATAGCGGGAGAGTTCAGCTCCTACGAGCAGTACTTC
TRBJ2-7,TRBV5-4,once,-,14,CASRSAGEAYEQYF,TGTGCCAGCAGGTCGGCAGGGGAAGCCTACGAGCAGTACTTC
TRBJ2-7,TRBV3-1/TRBV3-2,-,-,11,CASSRTSEQYF,TGTGCCAGCAGCCGAACTTCCGAGCAGTACTTC
TRBJ2-1,TRBV27,-,TRBD2,17,CASRKASGRTGYNEQFF,TGTGCCAGCAGAAAAGCTAGCGGGAGGACGGGTTACAATGAGCAGTTCTTC
TRBJ1-1,TRBV29-1,many,TRBD1,14,CSVDPGTGGTEAFF,TGCAGCGTTGATCCCGGGACAGGGGGCACTGAAGCTTTCTTT
TRBJ2-2,TRBV9,-,-,13,CASSVMSRGELFF,TGTGCCAGCAGCGTAATGAGTCGGGGGGAGCTGTTTTTT
TRBJ1-1,TRBV5-1,-,-,14,CASSLGALVEEAFF,TGCGCCAGCAGCTTGGGGGCCTTAGTTGAGGAAGCTTTCTTT
TRBJ1-1,TRBV19,-,-,17,CASSTQLHRKTYTEAFF,TGTGCCAGTAGTACCCAACTACACCGGAAAACCTACACTGAAGCTTTCTTT
TRBJ2-2,TRBV3-1/TRBV3-2,-,-,12,CASSQVGGELFF,TGTGCCAGCAGCCAAGTCGGCGGGGAGCTGTTTTTT
TRBJ1-1,TRBV23-1,-,TRBD1,15,CASSPKGTADTEAFF,TGCGCCAGCAGTCCAAAGGGGACAGCCGACACTGAAGCTTTCTTT
TRBJ1-2,TRBV18,-,TRBD1,13,CASSEGQEYGYTF,TGTGCCAGCTCGGAGGGACAGGAGTATGGCTACACCTTC
TRBJ2-7,TRBV7-9,-,-,14,CASSLGRDGFEQYF,TGTGCCAGCAGCTTAGGGCGGGATGGGTTCGAGCAGTACTTC
TRBJ2-3,TRBV10-1,-,TRBD2,17,CASSESVAGAFTDTQYF,TGCGCCAGCAGTGAGTCGGTAGCGGGGGCGTTCACAGATACGCAGTATTTT
TRBJ2-1,TRBV7-2,-,TRBD2,19,CASSLLPYVGGPPDNEQFF,TGTGCCAGCAGCTTACTCCCGTATGTGGGAGGGCCACCAGACAATGAGCAGTTCTTC
TRBJ1-1,TRBV11-2,-,-,13,CASREGKRTEAFF,TGTGCCAGCAGGGAGGGGAAGAGAACTGAAGCTTTCTTT
TRBJ1-5,TRBV19,-,TRBD1,19,CASSNPTGGKGYSNQPQHF,TGTGCCAGTAGTAACCCTACAGGGGGCAAGGGGTATAGCAATCAGCCCCAGCATTTT
TRBJ1-2,TRBV16,-,-,12,CASSQSGGGYTF,TGTGCCAGCAGCCAATCGGGGGGAGGCTACACCTTC
TRBJ1-4,TRBV18,once,-,15,CASSPPQTTNEKLFF,TGTGCCAGCTCACCACCCCAGACAACTAATGAAAAACTGTTTTTT
TRBJ1-2,TRBV7-8,few,-,13,CASSRDRNYGYTF,TGTGCCAGCAGTCGAGACAGGAACTATGGCTACACCTTC
TRBJ2-7,TRBV3-1/TRBV3-2,-,TRBD1,13,CASSHVDRGEQYF,TGTGCCAGCAGCCACGTGGACAGGGGAGAGCAGTACTTC
TRBJ1-1,TRBV5-4,-,-,15,CASRTTPQGNTEAFF,TGTGCCAGCAGAACCACACCCCAGGGAAACACTGAAGCTTTCTTT
TRBJ1-5,TRBV2,-,-,15,CASSVGQGRNQPQHF,TGTGCCAGCAGTGTTGGGCAGGGGCGAAATCAGCCCCAGCATTTT
TRBJ1-2,TRBV5-6,-,TRBD1,15,CASSLGSTGAYGYTF,TGTGCCAGCAGCTTGGGATCTACAGGGGCCTATGGCTACACCTTC
TRBJ1-1,TRBV5-1,-,-,14,CASSLGRVATEAFF,TGCGCCAGCAGCTTGGGACGGGTAGCCACTGAAGCTTTCTTT
TRBJ2-1,TRBV11-2,-,TRBD2,11,CASSTTSHQFF,TGTGCCAGCAGCACGACTAGCCATCAGTTCTTC
TRBJ1-2,TRBV10-3,-,-,13,CAISESEGYGYTF,TGTGCCATCAGTGAGTCGGAGGGCTACGGCTACACCTTC
TRBJ2-2,TRBV14,-,-,16,CASSPLEYEGTGELFF,TGTGCCAGCAGCCCTCTAGAGTATGAGGGCACCGGGGAGCTGTTTTTT
TRBJ2-7,TRBV15,once,TRBD1,14,CATSRRQGTYEQYF,TGTGCCACCAGCAGGAGACAGGGGACCTACGAGCAGTACTTC
TRBJ1-5,TRBV4-2,-,-,17,CASSQDSPGYSNQPQHF,TGTGCCAGCAGCCAAGATTCCCCAGGTTATAGCAATCAGCCCCAGCATTTT
TRBJ1-4,TRBV4-1,-,TRBD1,17,CASSQVVSTGLNEKLFF,TGCGCCAGCAGCCAAGTCGTTTCGACAGGGCTCAATGAAAAACTGTTTTTT
TRBJ2-7,TRBV19,-,-,13,CASKALSSYEQYF,TGTGCCAGTAAGGCACTAAGCTCCTACGAGCAGTACTTC
TRBJ1-4,TRBV4-1,once,-,15,CASSHSKQDNEKLFF,TGCGCCAGCAGCCATTCTAAACAGGATAATGAAAAACTGTTTTTT
TRBJ2-2,TRBV5-7,-,TRBD1,17,CASSLAPGTGDTGELFF,TGTGCCAGCAGCTTGGCCCCCGGGACAGGGGACACCGGGGAGCTGTTTTTT
TRBJ2-2,TRBV20-1,-,-,11,CSATSTGELFF,TGCAGTGCTACCTCGACCGGGGAGCTGTTTTTT
TRBJ1-2,TRBV11-2,-,-,13,CASSLNGGYGYTF,TGTGCCAGCAGCTTAAATGGGGGGTATGGCTACACCTTC
TRBJ2-5,TRBV7-2,-,-,14,CASSLRAIQETQYF,TGTGCCAGCAGCTTGAGGGCGATTCAAGAGACCCAGTACTTC
TRBJ1-3,TRBV4-1,few,-,16,CASSQEDWVRGNTIYF,TGCGCCAGCAGCCAAGAAGACTGGGTACGTGGAAACACCATATATTTT
TRBJ1-2,TRBV19,-,-,14,CAASTGLGDYGYTF,TGTGCCGCATCCACGGGACTCGGGGACTATGGCTACACCTTC
TRBJ2-5,TRBV29-1,-,-,13,CSVAAQEGETQYF,TGCAGCGTCGCAGCGCAGGAGGGAGAGACCCAGTACTTC
TRBJ2-7,TRBV5-1,-,TRBD1,14,CASSLGTVSYEQYF,TGCGCCAGCAGCTTAGGGACAGTCTCCTACGAGCAGTACTTC
TRBJ2-3,TRBV9,-,-,15,CASSVEGYYTDTQYF,TGTGCCAGCAGCGTAGAGGGGTATTACACAGATACGCAGTATTTT
TRBJ2-1,TRBV5-5,-,TRBD1,14,CASSMTGFYNEQFF,TGTGCCAGCAGCATGACAGGGTTCTACAATGAGCAGTTCTTC
TRBJ2-7,TRBV21-1,-,-,16,CASSKAPGTGAYEQYF,TGTGCCAGCAGCAAAGCCCCGGGGACAGGAGCTTACGAGCAGTACTTC
TRBJ2-7,TRBV9,-,-,15,CASSVTVASSSEQYF,TGTGCCAGCAGCGTAACAGTGGCTTCCAGTTCCGAGCAGTACTTC
TRBJ1-2,TRBV5-1,-,TRBD1,14,CASSLGTGGDGYTF,TGCGCCAGCAGCCTAGGGACAGGGGGAGATGGCTACACCTTC
TRBJ1-1,TRBV6-2/TRBV6-3,-,-,15,CASSPSLRVSTEAFF,TGTGCCAGCAGCCCGAGTCTAAGAGTAAGCACTGAAGCTTTCTTT
TRBJ1-5,TRBV19,-,TRBD1,14,CASSGTGSNQPQHF,TGTGCCAGTAGTGGGACAGGTTCCAATCAGCCCCAGCATTTT
TRBJ2-4,TRBV18,-,TRBD1,15,CASSPSIGQGNIQYF,TGTGCCAGCTCACCCAGCATCGGACAGGGAAACATTCAGTACTTC
TRBJ2-2,TRBV6-5,-,-,13,CASSHPGAGELFF,TGTGCCAGCAGCCACCCGGGAGCCGGGGAGCTGTTTTTT